A selection of T cell receptor beta chains follows, all from one sample in a study of blood T cell repertoires in COVID-19. Produced via immunoSEQ multiplex PCR; TCRdb's table is partial and in-frame only. This table holds about 240,000 clones, roughly 80% found once. The sequenced sample consisted of peripheral blood. The receptor set was obtained from a woman aged 60-70 years with active or convalescent COVID-19. CDR3s include the opening cysteine and the closing phenylalanine or tryptophan. D genes are given only for firm matches. A clone size is listed for some rows: how often the clone was seen (once, few, many), or a class if it is expanded.

TRBD2 TRBJ2-1 17 TRBV6-4 once TGTGCCAGCAGTGACTCGGTAGCGGGGGGTACCTACAATGAGCAGTTCTTC CASSDSVAGGTYNEQFF
TRBD1 TRBJ2-2 15 TRBV7-6 . TGTGCCAGCAGCTTAGGGACAGGGCCCCCCGGGGAGCTGTTTTTT CASSLGTGPPGELFF
. TRBJ1-6 16 TRBV27 few TGTGCCAGCAGTTTAGGTTACGGCAGGGCTAATTCACCCCTCCACTTT CASSLGYGRANSPLHF
TRBD1 TRBJ1-4 15 TRBV6-5 . TGTGCCAGCAGCGACTGGTCCCAGGGGGAAGAAAAACTGTTTTTT CASSDWSQGEEKLFF
TRBD1 TRBJ1-2 13 TRBV6-1 . TGTGCCAGCAGTGAAGGGACAGGGCGAGGCTACACCTTC CASSEGTGRGYTF
TRBD2 TRBJ2-2 15 TRBV11-1 once TGTGCCAGCAGCATTAGCGGGGGGAGCACCGGGGAGCTGTTTTTT CASSISGGSTGELFF
. TRBJ2-5 16 TRBV7-6 . TGTGCCAGCAGCTTACCATGGGGGGGGGCCCGGGAGACCCAGTACTTC CASSLPWGGARETQYF
. TRBJ1-6 13 TRBV6-5 few TGTGCCACCTCACAGGGTACGAATTCACCCCTCCACTTT CATSQGTNSPLHF
. TRBJ2-1 16 TRBV4-2 few TGTGCCAGCAGCCAAGTAGGGACTTACTCCTACAATGAGCAGTTCTTC CASSQVGTYSYNEQFF
. TRBJ2-2 18 TRBV7-9 . TGTGCCAGCAGCTCCGGCAGTACACCGAAAGGGGCGACCGGGGAGCTGTTTTTT CASSSGSTPKGATGELFF
. TRBJ2-2 13 TRBV12-3/TRBV12-4 . TGTGCCAGCAGTTTCACAGCTTCCGGGGAGCTGTTTTTT CASSFTASGELFF
. TRBJ1-2 14 TRBV7-2 . TGTGCCAGCAGCTTAGACAGTCTCTATTATGGCTACACCTTC CASSLDSLYYGYTF
TRBD1 TRBJ1-5 21 TRBV30 . TGTGCCTGGAGTGTAAGGTGGGCGACAGGGGACGAGATGTTCGGCAATCAGCCCCAGCATTTT CAWSVRWATGDEMFGNQPQHF
. TRBJ1-4 17 TRBV4-1 . TGCGCCAGCAGCCAAAAGGCCAGGGTGGGTGGTAATGAAAAACTGTTTTTT CASSQKARVGGNEKLFF
. TRBJ1-6 14 TRBV30 . TGTGCCTGGAGTGTAACCCGGGGGAATTCACCCCTCCACTTT CAWSVTRGNSPLHF